These 13 T cell receptor beta chains were all obtained from the same sample, sequenced in a study of beta chain features in type 1 diabetes. The whole isolated RNA underwent reverse transcription, so sequencing captured expressed TCRB transcripts. Profiled with immunoSEQ multiplex PCR; TCRdb holds only in-frame clones, not every one. Among more than 250,000 clones, around 20% were seen once, and the ten largest hold around 0.03%. Study-wide results and caveats: Within each of all four CD4+ subsets, Type 1 diabetes patients had TCRB CDR3s that were moderately but significantly shorter.

Their antigens are not known. Sequenced: naive CD4+ T cells from blood. The receptors originated from a woman aged 40 to 50 with type 1 diabetes.

V is TRBV27 and J is TRBJ1-6; maybe TRBD1 (5 bases). The V gene's germline CDR1 is MNHEY and CDR2 SMNVEV (reference sequence). Trimming pared 4 bases from V and 14 bases from J, leaving 9 bases between. The CDR3 length is 11 residues. The CDR3 sequence: CASSSQGALHF. CDR3 DNA: TGTGCCAGCAGTTCCCAGGGTGCCCTCCACTTT.

This clone was seen a few times. The CDR3 sequence: CASSLALRGGNEQFF. For the CDR3, the DNA is TGTGCCAGCAGCTTAGCGCTTAGGGGGGGCAATGAGCAGTTCTTC. The chain combines TRBV7-2 with TRBJ2-1; D might be TRBD2 (7 bases). Trimming removed 0 bases from V and 6 bases from J, with 12 bases in between. The V gene's germline CDR1 is SGHTA and CDR2 FQGNSA. This CDR3 spans 15 amino acids.

The gene calls are TRBV2 and TRBJ1-2; 9 nucleotides match TRBD1. The junction had 7 bases not matched to a gene; V was cut back by 7 bases and J by 4 bases. Germline CDR1 SNHLY, CDR2 FYNNEI. CDR3 length: 14 amino acids. The CDR3, as DNA: TGTGCCAGCACCGAAGGGACAGGGAGCTATGGCTACACCTTC. Residues: CASTEGTGSYGYTF.

This clone was recorded a few times. This chain's CDR3 is CASSLVGTGTNEQFF. The CDR3 DNA is TGCGCCAGCAGCTTGGTAGGGACAGGGACCAATGAGCAGTTCTTC. The chain is built from TRBV5-1 and TRBJ2-1; 9 bases are shared with TRBD1. CDR3 size: 15 residues. Germline CDR1 is SGHRS and CDR2 is YFSETQ. J lost 6 bases, V lost 0 bases, and 4 bases had no gene match.

The rearrangement links TRBV5-6 to TRBJ1-3; D not resolved. The CDR3 spans 16 residues. CDR1 and CDR2 from the germline V gene are SGHDT and YYEEEE. Trimming removed 1 base from V and 0 bases from J, with 11 bases in between. The CDR3 nucleotides are TGTGCCAGCAGCTTGACCTCAGGCCACTCTGGAAACACCATATATTTT. It is translated as CASSLTSGHSGNTIYF.

V and J are TRBV7-2 and TRBJ1-1; a weak D match, TRBD1 (5 bases). The germline V gene encodes CDR1 SGHTA and CDR2 FQGNSA. The V end lost 5 bases, the J end lost 5 bases, and 6 bases lay between the germline ends. The length of the CDR3 is 11 residues. CDR3 region: CASSRGTEAFF. Written as DNA, the CDR3 is TGTGCCAGCAGCCGGGGGACTGAAGCTTTCTTT.

The V call is TRBV7-2, the J call TRBJ1-4; TRBD1 matches at 7 bases. The CDR3 covers 14 residues. The V and J ends lost 4 bases and 3 bases, in that order; junction bases with no gene match: 2. Germline V gene data show CDR1 as SGHTA and CDR2 as FQGNSA. Here the CDR3 reads CASSSTGPNEKLFF. The CDR3 DNA sequence: TGTGCCAGCAGCTCGACAGGGCCTAATGAAAAACTGTTTTTT.

This clone was seen more than once but under ten times. The rearrangement links TRBV7-9 to TRBJ2-1; TRBD2 might be the D (6 bases). Trimming took 1 base from V and 0 from J, leaving 13 bases between them. There are 17 residues in the CDR3. The germline CDR1 and CDR2 sequences are SEHNR and FQNEAQ (reference sequence). The CDR3 DNA reads TGTGCCAGCAGCTTAGGGCTAGCGTTCGACTCCTACAATGAGCAGTTCTTC. It yields the protein CASSLGLAFDSYNEQFF.

This clone was observed a few times. The chain has TRBV18 and TRBJ1-1; D remains ambiguous. The V end was cut by 2 bases, the J end by 2 bases, with 6 bases between. CDR1 and CDR2 (germline): KGHSH, LQKENI. The CDR3 covers 13 residues. CDR3 region: CASSPTPNTEAFF. The CDR3, as DNA: TGTGCCAGCTCACCAACACCTAACACTGAAGCTTTCTTT.

This clone appeared a few times. The rearrangement joins TRBV11-2 to TRBJ2-5; D might be TRBD1 (5 bases). Germline V gene data show CDR1 as SGHAT and CDR2 as FQNNGV. V lost 8 bases and J 5 bases, leaving 15 bases between the germline ends. CDR3 length equals 13 residues. The CDR3 nucleotides read TGTGCCAGCCGCTCGGACCCAGGGGAGACCCAGTACTTC. Translated, it gives CASRSDPGETQYF.

The chain joins TRBV9 to TRBJ1-2, with D unclear. The germline V gene encodes CDR1 SGDLS and CDR2 YYNGEE. The CDR3 is made up of 14 amino acids. The germline V and J ends were trimmed by 0 bases and 3 bases, with 9 bases remaining between them. Here the CDR3 reads CASSVGELDYGYTF. In nucleotides, the CDR3 is TGTGCCAGCAGCGTAGGAGAACTGGACTATGGCTACACCTTC.

The rearrangement uses TRBV28 and TRBJ2-1; possible D gene TRBD2, 6 bases. Trimming stripped 2 bases from V and 2 bases from J, with 13 bases between. This CDR3 region has 16 residues. Germline lookup yields CDR1 MDHEN and CDR2 SYDVKM. This CDR3 is CASSLEQGLTYNEQFF. The CDR3 DNA is TGTGCCAGCAGTTTAGAGCAGGGACTGACCTACAATGAGCAGTTCTTC.

There are a few counts of this clone. The chain employs TRBV29-1 and TRBJ2-2; D remains ambiguous. The CDR3 is made up of 12 amino acids. Trimming removed 7 bases at V and 6 bases at J, with 12 bases between. Germline V gene data show CDR1 as SQVTM and CDR2 as ANQGSEA. Here the CDR3 DNA reads TGCAGCGCCTCCCCTAGGCCCGGGGAGCTGTTTTTT. Its protein product is CSASPRPGELFF.